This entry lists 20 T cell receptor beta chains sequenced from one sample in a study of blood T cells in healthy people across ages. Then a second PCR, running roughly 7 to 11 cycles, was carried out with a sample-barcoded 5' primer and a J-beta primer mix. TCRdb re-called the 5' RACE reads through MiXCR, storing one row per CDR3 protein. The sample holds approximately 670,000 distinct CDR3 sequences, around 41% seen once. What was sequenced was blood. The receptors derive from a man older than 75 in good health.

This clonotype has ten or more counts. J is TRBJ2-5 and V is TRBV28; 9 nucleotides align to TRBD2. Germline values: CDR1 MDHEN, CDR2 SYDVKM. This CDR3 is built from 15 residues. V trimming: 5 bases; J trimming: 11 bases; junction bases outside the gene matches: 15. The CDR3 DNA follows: TGTGCCAGCAGTATTCAGCTAGCGGGAAAGGATGAGCAGTACTTC. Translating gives CASSIQLAGKDEQYF.

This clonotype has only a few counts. The CDR3 DNA follows: TGTGCCAGCAGCCCCCTGGGTAGCGGGAGCTACGAGCAGTACTTC. Protein: CASSPLGSGSYEQYF. The gene calls are TRBV14 and TRBJ2-7, with 9 positions matching TRBD2. Looked up from germline, CDR1 is SGHDN and CDR2 is FVKESK. J was trimmed by 3 bases and V by 4 bases; bases with no gene match: 7. CDR3 size: 15 residues.

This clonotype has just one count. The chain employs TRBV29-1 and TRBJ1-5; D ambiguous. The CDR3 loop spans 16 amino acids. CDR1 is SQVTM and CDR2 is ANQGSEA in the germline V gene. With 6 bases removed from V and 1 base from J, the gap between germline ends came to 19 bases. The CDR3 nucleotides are TGCAGCGTGGTGCCCAATTCAGCGGGAAGCAATCAGCCCCAGCATTTT. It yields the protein CSVVPNSAGSNQPQHF.

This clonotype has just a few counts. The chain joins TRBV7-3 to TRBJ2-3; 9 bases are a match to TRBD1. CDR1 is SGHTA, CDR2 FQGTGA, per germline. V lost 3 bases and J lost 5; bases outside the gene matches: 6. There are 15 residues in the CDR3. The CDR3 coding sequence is TGTGCCAGCAGCTTGAACAGGGGGCTTAGAGATACGCAGTATTTT. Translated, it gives CASSLNRGLRDTQYF.

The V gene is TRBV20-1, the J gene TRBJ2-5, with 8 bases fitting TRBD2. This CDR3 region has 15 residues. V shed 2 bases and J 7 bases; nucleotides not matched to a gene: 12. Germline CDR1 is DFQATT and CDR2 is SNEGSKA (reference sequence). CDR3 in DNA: TGCAGTGCTAGAAGAACGGGGGGGGAGACTGGGACCCAGTACTTC. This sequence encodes CSARRTGGETGTQYF.

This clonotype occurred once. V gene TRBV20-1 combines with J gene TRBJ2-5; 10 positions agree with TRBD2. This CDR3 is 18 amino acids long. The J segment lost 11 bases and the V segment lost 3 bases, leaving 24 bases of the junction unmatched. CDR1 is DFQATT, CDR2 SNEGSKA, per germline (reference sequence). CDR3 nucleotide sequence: TGCAGTGCTAGTCCGACCACAATCCTAGCGGGAGTCGGGAATGAGCAGTACTTC. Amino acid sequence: CSASPTTILAGVGNEQYF.

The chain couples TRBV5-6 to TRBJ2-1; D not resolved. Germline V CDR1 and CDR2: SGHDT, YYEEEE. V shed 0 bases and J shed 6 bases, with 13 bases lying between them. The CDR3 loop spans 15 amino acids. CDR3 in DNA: TGTGCCAGCAGCTTGGCAGGCCTGATAACCAATGAGCAGTTCTTC. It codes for CASSLAGLITNEQFF.

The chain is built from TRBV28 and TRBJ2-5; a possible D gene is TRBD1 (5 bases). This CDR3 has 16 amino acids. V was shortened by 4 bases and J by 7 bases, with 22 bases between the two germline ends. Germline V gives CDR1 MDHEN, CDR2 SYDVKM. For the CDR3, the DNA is TGTGCCAGCAGTTCCCCCCTCGGCCAGGGTTCGCGGACCCAGTACTTC. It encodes CASSSPLGQGSRTQYF.

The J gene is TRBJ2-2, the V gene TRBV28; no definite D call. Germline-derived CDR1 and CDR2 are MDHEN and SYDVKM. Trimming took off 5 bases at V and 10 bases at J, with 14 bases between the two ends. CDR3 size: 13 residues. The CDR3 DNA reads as TGTGCCAGCAGTCCAGTCCGACCTGCGGAGCTGTTTTTT. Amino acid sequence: CASSPVRPAELFF. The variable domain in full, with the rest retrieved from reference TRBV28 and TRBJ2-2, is DVKVTQSSRYLVKRTGEKVFLECVQDMDHENMFWYRQDPGLGLRLIYFSYDVKMKEKGDIPEGYSVSREKKERFSLILESASTNQTSMYLCASSPVRPAELFFGEGSRLTVL.

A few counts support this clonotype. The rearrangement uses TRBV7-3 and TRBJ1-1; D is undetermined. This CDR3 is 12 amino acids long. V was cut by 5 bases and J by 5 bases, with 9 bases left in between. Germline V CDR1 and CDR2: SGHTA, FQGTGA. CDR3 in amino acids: CASSPGGTEAFF. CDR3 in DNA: TGTGCCAGCAGCCCCGGAGGGACTGAAGCTTTCTTT.

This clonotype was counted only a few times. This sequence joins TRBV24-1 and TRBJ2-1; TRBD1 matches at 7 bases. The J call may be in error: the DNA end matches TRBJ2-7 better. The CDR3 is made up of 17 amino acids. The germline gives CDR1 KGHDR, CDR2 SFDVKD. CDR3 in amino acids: CAPPGQVPLSSYNEQYF. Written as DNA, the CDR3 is TGTGCCCCCCCAGGACAGGTACCTCTCAGCTCCTACAATGAGCAGTACTTC.

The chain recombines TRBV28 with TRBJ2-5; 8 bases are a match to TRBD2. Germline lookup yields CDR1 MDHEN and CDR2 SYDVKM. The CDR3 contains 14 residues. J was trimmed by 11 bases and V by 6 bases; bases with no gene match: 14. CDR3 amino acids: CASSDGGVVWEQYF. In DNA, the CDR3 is TGTGCCAGCAGCGACGGGGGGGTGGTATGGGAGCAGTACTTC.

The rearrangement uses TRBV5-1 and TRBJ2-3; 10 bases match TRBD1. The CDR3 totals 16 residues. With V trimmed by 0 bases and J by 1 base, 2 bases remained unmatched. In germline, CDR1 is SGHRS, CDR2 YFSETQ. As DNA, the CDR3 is TGCGCCAGCAGCTTGGTGACAGGGGGCGGCACAGATACGCAGTATTTT. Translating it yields CASSLVTGGGTDTQYF.

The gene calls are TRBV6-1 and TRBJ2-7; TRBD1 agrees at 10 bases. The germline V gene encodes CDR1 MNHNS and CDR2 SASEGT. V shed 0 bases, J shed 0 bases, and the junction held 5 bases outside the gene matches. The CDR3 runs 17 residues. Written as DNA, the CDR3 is TGTGCCAGCAGTGAAGCGTGGGGGACAGGGGTCTCCTACGAGCAGTACTTC. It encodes CASSEAWGTGVSYEQYF.

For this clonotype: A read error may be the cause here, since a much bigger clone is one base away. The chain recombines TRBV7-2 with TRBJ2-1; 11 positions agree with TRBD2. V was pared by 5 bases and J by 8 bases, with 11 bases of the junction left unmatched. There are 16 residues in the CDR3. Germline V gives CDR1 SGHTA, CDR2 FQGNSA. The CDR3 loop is CASSQVRSGGVHEQFF. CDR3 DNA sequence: TGTGCCAGCAGCCAAGTTCGTAGCGGGGGGGTCCATGAGCAGTTCTTC. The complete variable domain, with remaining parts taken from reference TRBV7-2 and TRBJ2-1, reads GAGVSQSPSNKVTEKGKDVELRCDPISGHTALYWYRQSLGQGLEFLIYFQGNSAPDKSGLPSDRFSAERTGGSVSTLTIQRTQQEDSAVYLCASSQVRSGGVHEQFFGPGTRLTVL.

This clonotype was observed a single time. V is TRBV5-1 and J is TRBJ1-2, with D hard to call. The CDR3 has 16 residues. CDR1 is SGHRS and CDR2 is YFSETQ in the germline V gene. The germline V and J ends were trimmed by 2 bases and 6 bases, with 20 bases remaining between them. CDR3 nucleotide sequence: TGCGCCAGCAGCTTCGGAGAGGGTGGGTTTTCCGATGGCTACACCTTC. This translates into CASSFGEGGFSDGYTF.

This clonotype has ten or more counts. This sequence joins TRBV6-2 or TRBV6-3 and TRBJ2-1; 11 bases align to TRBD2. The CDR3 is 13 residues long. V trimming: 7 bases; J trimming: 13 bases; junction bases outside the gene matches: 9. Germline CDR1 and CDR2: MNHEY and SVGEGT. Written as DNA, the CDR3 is TGTGCCAGCACCCCCTTAGGGACTAGCGGACAGTTCTTC. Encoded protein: CASTPLGTSGQFF.

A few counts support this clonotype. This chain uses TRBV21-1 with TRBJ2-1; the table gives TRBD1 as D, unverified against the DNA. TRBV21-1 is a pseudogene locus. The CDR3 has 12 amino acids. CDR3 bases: TGTGCCGGGGGACAGGGGGCCAATGAGCAGTTCTTC. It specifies CAGGQGANEQFF.

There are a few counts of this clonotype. The CDR3 sequence is CAPSPAGGRAKNIQYF. As DNA, the CDR3 is TGTGCCCCGAGCCCGGCGGGCGGTCGGGCCAAAAACATTCAGTACTTC. The chain recombines TRBV24-1 with TRBJ2-4; tentative D call: TRBD2 (5 bases). V lost 12 bases to trimming and J lost 1 base, with 21 bases between them. Germline values: CDR1 KGHDR, CDR2 SFDVKD. The CDR3 is made up of 16 amino acids.

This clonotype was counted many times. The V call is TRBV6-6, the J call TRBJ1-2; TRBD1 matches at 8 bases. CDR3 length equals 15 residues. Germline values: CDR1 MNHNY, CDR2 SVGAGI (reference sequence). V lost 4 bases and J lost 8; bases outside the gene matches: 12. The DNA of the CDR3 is TGTGCCAGCAGTTCTCCCGGACAGGGAGCAAGGGGCTACACCTTC. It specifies CASSSPGQGARGYTF.